Below, 8 T cell receptor beta chains from the same sample are listed, as sequenced in a study of blood T cell repertoires in COVID-19. TCRdb keeps only in-frame clones here, not all; method: immunoSEQ multiplex PCR. Of 140,000 to 150,000 clones in the sample, around 90% were seen once. The specimen sequenced was peripheral blood. The receptors here all came from a woman between 45 and 65 years old with acute or convalescent COVID-19.

This chain connects TRBV4-1 to TRBJ1-1; D gene uncertain. The CDR3 extends over 15 amino acids. The V end was cut by 0 bases, the J end by 12 bases, with 20 bases between. Per germline, CDR1 MGHRA and CDR2 YSYEKL. CDR3 in DNA: TGCGCCAGCAGCCAAGATCTCACCTCAAGGGCCGGGACTTTCTTT. Translated: CASSQDLTSRAGTFF.

The chain joins TRBV3-1 (or the pseudogene TRBV3-2) to TRBJ1-1; TRBD1 is a possible D gene (5 bases). In germline, CDR1 is LGHDT, CDR2 YNNKEL (reference sequence). The CDR3 is 14 residues long. Deletions cut 5 bases from V and 5 bases from J, with 15 bases between. CDR3: CASSYQGTGTEAFF. DNA of the CDR3: TGTGCCAGCAGCTATCAGGGTACCGGGACTGAAGCTTTCTTT.

This chain links TRBV7-6 with TRBJ2-7; D remains ambiguous. V was pared by 3 bases and J by 4 bases, with 4 bases between. The CDR3 extends over 11 amino acids. Germline lookup yields CDR1 SGHVS and CDR2 FNYEAQ. CDR3 DNA sequence: TGTGCCAGCAGCTTGACTTACGAGCAGTACTTC. Protein sequence: CASSLTYEQYF.

As regards this clone: A junction boundary mismatches the germline segment, possibly from a read error. DNA of the CDR3: TGTGCCAGCAGCGAGGGGTATAGCTATCAGCCCCAGCATTTT. It translates to CASSEGYSYQPQHF. The J gene is TRBJ1-5, the V gene TRBV9; a weak D match, TRBD1 (5 bases). The CDR3 consists of 14 residues. Germline assignment: CDR1 SGDLS and CDR2 YYNGEE.

This sequence joins TRBV5-1 and TRBJ1-2; tentatively, D is TRBD1 (5 bases). Germline lookup yields CDR1 SGHRS and CDR2 YFSETQ. V was cut by 4 bases and J by 8 bases, with 18 bases left in between. The CDR3 runs to 14 residues. This chain's CDR3 is CASSPSQGEVGYTF. The CDR3 DNA reads as TGCGCCAGCAGCCCTAGTCAGGGTGAGGTGGGCTACACCTTC.

The CDR3 DNA is TGTGCCAGTAGTATAGCCGGAGCCTTTAACTATGGCTACACCTTC. Translated, it gives CASSIAGAFNYGYTF. V is TRBV19 and J is TRBJ1-2; D ambiguous. Germline CDR1 is LNHDA and CDR2 is SQIVND (reference sequence). The CDR3 is 15 amino acids. V shed 1 base and J shed 1 base, with 10 bases lying between them.

The V and J genes are TRBV6-5 and TRBJ1-6; D remains ambiguous. The CDR3 covers 16 residues. The V end lost 0 bases, the J end lost 7 bases, and 13 bases lay between the germline ends. CDR1 is MNHEY and CDR2 is SVGAGI in the germline V gene. For the CDR3, the DNA is TGTGCCAGCAGTTACTCTGGAGCGAGATTGAATTCACCCCTCCACTTT. Amino acids: CASSYSGARLNSPLHF.

The table lists this clone with a count of one. The gene calls are TRBV19 and TRBJ1-6, with 7 nucleotides matching TRBD1. The V gene's germline CDR1 is LNHDA and CDR2 SQIVND (reference sequence). The J segment lost 9 bases and the V segment lost 1 base, leaving 6 bases of the junction unmatched. The CDR3 is 15 residues long. The CDR3 DNA reads as TGTGCCAGTAGTATAGGGAAGGGGGCAGGTTCACCCCTCCACTTT. Amino acids: CASSIGKGAGSPLHF.